This TCR beta chain came from a study of blood T cell repertoires in COVID-19. Across the whole study: COVID-19 samples, acute and convalescent, were from the United States, Italy and Spain. The cDNA or gDNA used as material had been derived from T cells, B-cell-depleted T cells, or PBMCs.

Study processing details: Researchers report that nucleated cell counts were estimated from reference gene primer amplification. Produced via immunoSEQ multiplex PCR; TCRdb's table is partial and in-frame only. The V and J calls and clone size are taken from that table; D and trimming were inferred from the DNA. Here the sample spans about 350,000 clones, about 90% being singletons. Participant reports of clinical history set cohort assignment. Trimming removed 5 bases from V and 7 bases from J; junction bases left unmatched: 10. CDR3 length: 14 residues. Germline V CDR1 and CDR2: SEHNR, FQNEAQ (reference sequence).

The rearrangement links TRBV7-9 to TRBJ2-7; 8 bases align to TRBD1. The specimen sequenced was PBMCs or T cells enriched from blood (not recorded which). This clonotype originated in a woman aged 30 to 39 who had recovered from COVID-19. This CDR3 reads CASSVQGDLREQYF. CDR3 DNA: TGTGCCAGCAGCGTACAGGGGGACCTCCGGGAGCAGTACTTC. The full variable domain, rest sourced from reference TRBV7-9 and TRBJ2-7, is DTGVSQNPRHKITKRGQNVTFRCDPISEHNRLYWYRQTLGQGPEFLTYFQNEAQLEKSRLLSDRFSAERPKGSFSTLEIQRTEQGDSAMYLCASSVQGDLREQYFGPGTRLTVT.